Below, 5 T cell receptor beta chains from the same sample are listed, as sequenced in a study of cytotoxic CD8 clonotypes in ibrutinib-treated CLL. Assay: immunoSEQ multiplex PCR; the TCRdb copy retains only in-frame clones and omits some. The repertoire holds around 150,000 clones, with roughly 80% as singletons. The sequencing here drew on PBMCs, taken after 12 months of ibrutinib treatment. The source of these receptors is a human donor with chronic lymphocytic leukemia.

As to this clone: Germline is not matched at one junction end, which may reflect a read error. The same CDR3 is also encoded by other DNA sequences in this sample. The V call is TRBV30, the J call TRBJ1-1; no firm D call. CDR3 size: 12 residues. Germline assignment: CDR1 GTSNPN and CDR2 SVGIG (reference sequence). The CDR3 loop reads CAWSRTVTEAFF. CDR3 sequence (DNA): TGTGCCTGGAGTAGAACAGTCACTGAAGCCTTCTTT.

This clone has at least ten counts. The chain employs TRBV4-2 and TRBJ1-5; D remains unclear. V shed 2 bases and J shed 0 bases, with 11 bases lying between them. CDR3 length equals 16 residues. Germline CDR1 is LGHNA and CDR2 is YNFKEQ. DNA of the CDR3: TGTGCCAGCAGCCAAAGGGTGGGCGATAGCAATCAGCCCCAGCATTTT. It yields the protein CASSQRVGDSNQPQHF.

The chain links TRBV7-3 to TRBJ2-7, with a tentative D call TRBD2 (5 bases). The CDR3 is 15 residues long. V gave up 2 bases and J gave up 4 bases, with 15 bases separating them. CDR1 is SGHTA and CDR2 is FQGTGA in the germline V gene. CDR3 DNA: TGTGCCAGCAGCTTAGGTTTGGGAGACCTATACGAGCAGTACTTC. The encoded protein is CASSLGLGDLYEQYF.

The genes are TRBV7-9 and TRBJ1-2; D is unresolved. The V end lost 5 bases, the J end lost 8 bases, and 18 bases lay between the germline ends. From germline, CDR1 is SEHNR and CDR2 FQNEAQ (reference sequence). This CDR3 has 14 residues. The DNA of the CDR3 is TGTGCCAGCAGCCAAGACCCGGGTATTGGCGGCTACACCTTC. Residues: CASSQDPGIGGYTF.

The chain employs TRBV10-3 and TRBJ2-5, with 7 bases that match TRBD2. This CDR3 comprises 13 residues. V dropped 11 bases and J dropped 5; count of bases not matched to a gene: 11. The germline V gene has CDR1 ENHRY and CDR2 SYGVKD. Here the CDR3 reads CAAQRELQETQYF. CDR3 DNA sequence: TGTGCCGCCCAGCGGGAACTTCAGGAGACCCAGTACTTC.